Following are 15 T cell receptor beta chains from one sample sequenced in a study of T cell repertoires in cytomegalovirus infection. TCRdb reprocessed the reads with MiXCR, giving one entry per CDR3 protein. This sample has hundreds of thousands of distinct CDR3 sequences, with approximately 24% found just once. The sequenced sample consisted of CD8+ T cells from PBMCs. The receptors derive from a human donor in good health (CMV status not recorded). Some clones in this sample may be carry-over from other donors' samples.

This clonotype came up many times. The V and J genes are TRBV28 and TRBJ1-2; perhaps TRBD1 as D (6 bases). The V end was cut by 7 bases, the J end by 8 bases, with 14 bases between. Germline loops: CDR1 MDHEN, CDR2 SYDVKM. The CDR3 runs to 12 residues. CDR3 sequence: CASNTGTRGYTF. As DNA, the CDR3 is TGTGCCAGCAATACAGGGACAAGGGGCTACACCTTC.

This clonotype was seen ten or more times. V is TRBV10-2 and J is TRBJ1-1; D gene unclear. The length of the CDR3 is 12 residues. CDR1 is WSHSY, CDR2 SAAADI, per germline. The V gene lost 0 bases and the J gene lost 8 bases, with 7 bases spanning the gap. The CDR3 DNA is TGCGCCAGCAGTGAGTCGCGGGAAGAAGCTTTCTTT. Amino acids: CASSESREEAFF.

This chain joins TRBV7-6 and TRBJ2-3; D not certain. Germline-derived CDR1 and CDR2 are SGHVS and FNYEAQ. The CDR3 has 14 amino acids. Trimming took off 8 bases at V and 5 bases at J, with 17 bases between the two ends. DNA of the CDR3: TGTGCCAGCGTCCTCGGAGCGTCCGTAGATACGCAGTATTTT. The encoded protein is CASVLGASVDTQYF.

This clonotype was observed a few times. The chain is built from TRBV6-2 or TRBV6-3 and TRBJ2-1; 12 bases fit TRBD2. Germline V gene lookup returns CDR1 MNHEY and CDR2 SVGEGT. The CDR3 length is 19 residues. The ends lost 0 bases at V and 2 bases at J; junction bases unmatched: 8. The CDR3: CASSYSRTSGASTYNEQFF. DNA for the CDR3: TGTGCCAGCAGTTACTCCAGGACTAGCGGGGCTTCCACCTACAATGAGCAGTTCTTC.

CDR3 in amino acids: CASSFRTSGLDNEQFF. The CDR3, as DNA: TGTGCCAGCAGCTTTCGGACTAGCGGGCTCGACAATGAGCAGTTCTTC. The genes are TRBV7-3 and TRBJ2-1; 11 bases map to TRBD2. With V trimmed by 3 bases and J by 5 bases, 6 bases remained unmatched. Germline V gene sequence: CDR1 SGHTA, CDR2 FQGTGA. This CDR3 comprises 16 residues.

In the case of this clonotype: Since a much larger clone is just one base distant, this may be a read error. This chain links TRBV7-9 with TRBJ2-5; 7 bases match TRBD1. CDR3 length: 14 amino acids. The germline V gene has CDR1 SEHNR and CDR2 FQNEAQ (reference sequence). With 10 bases clipped from V and 2 bases from J, the junction kept 10 bases outside the gene matches. CDR3 sequence (DNA): TGTGCCAACACCTTCCCGACAGGGCAAGAGACCCAGTACTTC. Protein: CANTFPTGQETQYF.

This clonotype has a handful of counts. An end of the junction does not agree with germline; a read error may underlie this. V usage is TRBV7-9 and J usage is TRBJ1-2; 11 bases are shared with TRBD1. This CDR3 region has 16 residues. CDR1 SEHNR and CDR2 FQNEAQ come from the germline V gene (reference sequence). CDR3 bases: TGTGTCAGCAGCGCAGTGGTCGGACAGGGGGCTCAAGGCTACACCTTC. This gives the protein CVSSAVVGQGAQGYTF. Supplemented by reference TRBV7-9 and TRBJ1-2, the full variable domain reads DTGVSQNPRHKITKRGQNVTFRCDPISEHNRLYWYRQTLGQGPEFLTYFQNEAQLEKSRLLSDRFSAERPKGSFSTLEIQRTEQGDSAMYLCVSSAVVGQGAQGYTFGSGTRLTVV.

Only a few counts were recorded for this clonotype. V gene TRBV29-1 combines with J gene TRBJ1-1; 7 positions agree with TRBD1. The CDR3 spans 11 residues. Germline V gene data show CDR1 as SQVTM and CDR2 as ANQGSEA. After removal of 6 bases from V and 5 bases from J, the junction contained 3 bases not matched to a gene. The DNA for the CDR3 is TGCAGCGTCCAGGGGGGGACTGAAGCTTTCTTT. This codes for CSVQGGTEAFF.

Only a few counts were recorded for this clonotype. The chain has TRBV3-1 and TRBJ2-1; D gene unclear. The CDR3 length is 15 residues. V lost 0 bases to trimming and J lost 3 bases, with 9 bases between them. The germline V gene encodes CDR1 LGHDT and CDR2 YNNKEL (reference sequence). This chain's CDR3 is CASSQDLSFYNEQFF. CDR3 nucleotide sequence: TGTGCCAGCAGCCAAGATCTCTCCTTCTACAATGAGCAGTTCTTC.

The gene calls are TRBV20-1 and TRBJ2-6, with 7 bases matching TRBD1. Germline CDR1 DFQATT, CDR2 SNEGSKA (reference sequence). Trimming cost V 6 bases and J 0 bases; bases outside gene matches: 11. The CDR3 spans 17 residues. CDR3 sequence reads: CSAGQHISSSGANVLTF. As DNA, the CDR3 is TGCAGTGCGGGACAGCATATCTCGAGCTCTGGGGCCAACGTCCTGACTTTC.

This clonotype was seen ten or more times. The rearrangement joins TRBV7-9 to TRBJ2-2; TRBD2 matches 13 bases. This CDR3 is 17 amino acids long. The germline gives CDR1 SEHNR, CDR2 FQNEAQ (reference sequence). The V and J ends lost 4 bases and 0 bases, in that order; junction bases with no gene match: 2. This CDR3 reads CASSWGTSGANTGELFF. The CDR3 DNA sequence: TGTGCCAGCAGCTGGGGGACTAGCGGGGCGAACACCGGGGAGCTGTTTTTT.

The chain combines TRBV20-1 with TRBJ2-7; D is perhaps TRBD1 or TRBD2 (5 bases each). V was clipped by 0 bases and J by 4 bases, with 13 bases between them. The CDR3 consists of 14 residues. Germline V gene lookup returns CDR1 DFQATT and CDR2 SNEGSKA (reference sequence). The CDR3 region is CSARDDGASYEQYF. As DNA, the CDR3 is TGCAGTGCTAGAGATGACGGGGCGTCTTACGAGCAGTACTTC.

In the case of this clonotype: Being one base from a much bigger clone, this may be a read error. V usage is TRBV7-2 and J usage is TRBJ2-7, with a tentative D call TRBD2 (7 bases). Germline CDR1 and CDR2: SGHTA and FQGNSA. The CDR3 extends over 14 amino acids. The CDR3 loop is CASCFYGGPYEQYF. The CDR3 DNA reads TGTGCCAGCTGCTTCTACGGGGGGCCCTACGAGCAGTACTTC. The whole variable domain, filled in from reference TRBV7-2 and TRBJ2-7, reads GAGVSQSPSNKVTEKGKDVELRCDPISGHTALYWYRQSLGQGLEFLIYFQGNSAPDKSGLPSDRFSAERTGGSVSTLTIQRTQQEDSAVYLCASCFYGGPYEQYFGPGTRLTVT.

The chain joins TRBV6-6 to TRBJ1-4; TRBD1 matches 7 bases. CDR3 length: 15 amino acids. J was trimmed by 5 bases and V by 5 bases; bases with no gene match: 8. Germline V gene lookup returns CDR1 MNHNY and CDR2 SVGAGI (reference sequence). The CDR3 here is CASSQKTGLNEKLFF. For the CDR3, the DNA is TGTGCCAGCAGTCAAAAGACAGGGTTAAATGAAAAACTGTTTTTT.

The chain couples TRBV14 to TRBJ2-1; no firm D call. Trimming shortened V by 0 bases and J by 9 bases, and 9 bases separated the two germline ends. CDR3 length: 13 residues. Germline V lookup: CDR1 SGHDN, CDR2 FVKESK. In DNA, the CDR3 is TGTGCCAGCAGCCAAGATGAACCTAGTGAGCAGTTCTTC. Its protein is CASSQDEPSEQFF.